The subject of this entry is one TCR beta chain. Its antigen is still unknown. The entry originates in a study of post-analysis software for immune sequencing data. Whole-study results and caveats: Included in a set of roughly five TRBV segments more frequent in patients than controls were TRBV5-6, TRBV5-1 and TRBV20-1.

Germline-derived CDR1 and CDR2 are SQVTM and ANQGSEA. CDR3 size: 14 residues. V lost 7 bases, J lost 6 bases, and 19 bases lay in between. The TCR beta cDNA libraries carried unique molecular identifiers. Using its own MiXCR run on the PCR reads, TCRdb lists one record per CDR3 protein. The table lists approximately 660,000 distinct CDR3 sequences, 55% to 60% of them singletons, with around 11% in the top ten. The V and J genes are TRBV29-1 and TRBJ2-4; possible D gene TRBD2, 6 bases. This clonotype was sampled from a girl aged 2 to 10 with multiple sclerosis. Material for sequencing was blood. Here the CDR3 DNA reads TGCAGCGCCGCCCTGGCGGGGAAGGTAAACATTCAGTACTTC. Protein sequence: CSAALAGKVNIQYF.